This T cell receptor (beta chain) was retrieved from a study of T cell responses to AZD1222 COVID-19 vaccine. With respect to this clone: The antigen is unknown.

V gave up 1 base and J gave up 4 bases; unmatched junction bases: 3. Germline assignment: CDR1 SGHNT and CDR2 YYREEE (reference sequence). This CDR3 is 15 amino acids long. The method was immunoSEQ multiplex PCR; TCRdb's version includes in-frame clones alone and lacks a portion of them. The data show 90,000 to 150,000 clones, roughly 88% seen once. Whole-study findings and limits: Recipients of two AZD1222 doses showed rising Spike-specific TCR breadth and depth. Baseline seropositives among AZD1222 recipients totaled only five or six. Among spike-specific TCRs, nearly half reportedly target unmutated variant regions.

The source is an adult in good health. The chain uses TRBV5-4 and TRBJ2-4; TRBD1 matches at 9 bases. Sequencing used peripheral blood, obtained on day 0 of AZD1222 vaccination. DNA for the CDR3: TGTGCCAGCAGCTTGAGTGGGACAGGGAAAAACATTCAGTACTTC. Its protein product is CASSLSGTGKNIQYF. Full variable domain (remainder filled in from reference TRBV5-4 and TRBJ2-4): ETGVTQSPTHLIKTRGQQVTLRCSSQSGHNTVSWYQQALGQGPQFIFQYYREEENGRGNFPPRFSGLQFPNYSSELNVNALELDDSALYLCASSLSGTGKNIQYFGAGTRLSVL.